This TCR beta chain was captured by sequencing in a study of blood T cell repertoires in COVID-19. The method was immunoSEQ multiplex PCR; TCRdb's version includes in-frame clones alone and lacks a portion of them. The table lists around 300,000 clones, 75% to 95% of them singletons. The study recruited people aged 18 to 89 years across more than 20 US areas. Which cohort a participant joined came from the clinical history participants gave. Either two negative PCRs, clearance, or symptom resolution qualified Cohort 3 donors as recovered. The TCR comes from a woman in her 30s who had recovered from COVID-19. The specimen sequenced was PBMCs or T cells enriched from blood (not recorded which).

The CDR3 DNA sequence: TGTGCCAGTAGTATCCTAGCGGGAGATATCCATGAGCAGTTCTTC. Translation gives CASSILAGDIHEQFF. The J gene is TRBJ2-1, the V gene TRBV19; TRBD2 aligns across 10 bases. This CDR3 has 15 residues. V lost 3 bases to trimming and J lost 8 bases; unmatched junction nucleotides: 7. Germline CDR1 is LNHDA and CDR2 is SQIVND (reference sequence).